This T cell receptor (beta chain) was obtained from a study of blood T cell repertoires in COVID-19. The CDR3 totals 15 residues. Germline V CDR1 and CDR2: SGHTA, FQGTGA. V was clipped by 2 bases and J by 1 base; unmatched bases: 2. Generated by immunoSEQ multiplex PCR, the TCRdb table keeps only in-frame clones and is missing some. The data show some 150,000 clones, with about 88% seen just once and roughly 2% held by the top ten. The sequenced sample was peripheral blood. This chain uses TRBV7-3 with TRBJ2-1; 7 nucleotides agree with TRBD1. The sequence derives from a human donor in a cohort sampled during active COVID-19. CDR3 DNA sequence: TGTGCCAGCAGCTTAGGCAGGGGGTCCTACAATGAGCAGTTCTTC. It codes for CASSLGRGSYNEQFF.